These T cell receptor beta chains were read from a single sample in a study of patients and donors after allogeneic stem cell transplantation. TCRdb reanalysed the RT-PCR reads using MiXCR and keeps one entry per CDR3 protein. The sample contains 200,000 to 250,000 distinct CDR3 sequences, around 40% of which appear only once. Input material: blood, either unsorted or a sorted T cell fraction (not recorded which). These receptor sequences come from a human donor who was either an allogeneic HSCT recipient or a stem cell or donor lymphocyte infusion donor (not recorded which). It is not recorded whose cells these are; they may come from a transplant donor. CDR3s include the opening cysteine and the closing phenylalanine or tryptophan. A D gene is named only where the DNA matches it firmly. The listing skips clone size in some rows; elsewhere it reads once, few, many or a size class.

.	.	TRBV28	TRBJ2-2	TGTGCCAGCAGTGGACGCGGGCCCGGGGAGCTGTTTTTT	CASSGRGPGELFF
.	TRBD2	TRBV7-7	TRBJ2-1	TGTGCCAGCAGCCAACGGACTAGCGGAACTTACAATGAGCAGTTCTTC	CASSQRTSGTYNEQFF
.	.	TRBV5-6	TRBJ1-3	TGTGCCAGCAGCCGAAGCCTGAAGAGCACCATATATTTT	CASSRSLKSTIYF
.	.	TRBV24-1	TRBJ1-1	TGTGCCACCAGTGCTAGCCGGGGGATCGACGGGACTTTAAACACTGAAGCTTTCTTT	CATSASRGIDGTLNTEAFF
.	TRBD1	TRBV5-1	TRBJ2-1	TGCGCCAGCAGGACCGACAGGGGTCCCTACAATGAGCAGTTCTTC	CASRTDRGPYNEQFF
.	.	TRBV3-1	TRBJ2-7	TGTGCCAGCAGCCAAAACATGCAATGGGGGCAGTACTTC	CASSQNMQWGQYF
few	.	TRBV6-5	TRBJ2-7	TGTGCCAGCAGTCCTTACGACAGGTTGGGTAGCGAGCAGTACTTC	CASSPYDRLGSEQYF
few	.	TRBV18	TRBJ1-1	TGTGCCAGCTCATCACAGGAGGGGCTGGTCAGGGTGAACACTGAAGCTTTCTTT	CASSSQEGLVRVNTEAFF
.	TRBD2	TRBV6-5	TRBJ2-5	TGTGCCAGCAGTCCCATGGGCGGGGGTCAGGGGACCCAGTACTTC	CASSPMGGGQGTQYF
.	.	TRBV2	TRBJ1-6	TGTGCCAGCGGAGAACCACCCCTCCACTTT	CASGEPPLHF
.	.	TRBV5-1	TRBJ2-3	TGCGCCAGCAGCTTTCCCCTCAGGGCGGACTACACAGATACGCAGTATTTT	CASSFPLRADYTDTQYF
few	.	TRBV12-3/TRBV12-4	TRBJ2-3	TGTGCCAGCAGAGAGAAGGGCGCAGATACGCAGTATTTT	CASREKGADTQYF
once	.	TRBV3-1	TRBJ1-1	TGTGCCAGCAGCCCCTGGGCAGGCATGAACACTGAAGCTTTCTTT	CASSPWAGMNTEAFF
.	.	TRBV4-1	TRBJ2-1	TGCGCCAGCAGCCAAGTTTGGGCCATCACCTACAATGAGCAGTTCTTC	CASSQVWAITYNEQFF
.	.	TRBV5-6	TRBJ2-1	TGTGCCAGCAGCTTGATGCGGAGATACAATGAGCAGTTCTTC	CASSLMRRYNEQFF
few	TRBD1	TRBV24-1	TRBJ2-7	TGTGCCACCAGTGGTGGACAGGGATCCTACGAGCAGTACTTC	CATSGGQGSYEQYF
few	.	TRBV12-3/TRBV12-4	TRBJ1-1	TGTGCCAGCAGTTTAGGGCCAGCTTTCTTT	CASSLGPAFF
few	.	TRBV15	TRBJ2-7	TGTGCCACCAGCTCGGACCTGGTAAGAGACGAGCAGTACTTC	CATSSDLVRDEQYF
few	.	TRBV6-1	TRBJ1-5	TGTGCCAGCCTGATGACAGACGATCAGCCCCAGCATTTT	CASLMTDDQPQHF
once	.	TRBV28	TRBJ2-7	TGTGCCAGCAGTTTATGGCTGCACCTCGGCGAGCAGTACTTC	CASSLWLHLGEQYF
few	.	TRBV10-3	TRBJ1-4	TGTGCCATCAGTGAGTCGTCAGAAATAGAAAAACTGTTTTTT	CAISESSEIEKLFF
.	TRBD1	TRBV4-2	TRBJ1-6	TGTGCCAGCAGCCAATGGGTAACGACAGGGGGATATTCACCCCTCCACTTT	CASSQWVTTGGYSPLHF
.	.	TRBV10-3	TRBJ2-5	TGTGCCATTGAGTCGGCCCAGTACTTC	CAIESAQYF
.	.	TRBV7-2	TRBJ1-3	TGTGCCAGCAGCGGACGGTACTCTGGAAACACCATATATTTT	CASSGRYSGNTIYF
.	.	TRBV4-3	TRBJ1-2	TGCGCCAGCAGCCAAGATCTGGGGACGGGGCACTATGGCTACACCTTC	CASSQDLGTGHYGYTF
many	TRBD1	TRBV5-1	TRBJ2-1	TGCGCCAGCAAACCGGGACAGAGTTACAATGAGCAGTTCTTC	CASKPGQSYNEQFF
.	.	TRBV29-1	TRBJ2-7	TGCAGCGTTGAGTGGCTCTACGAGCAGTACTTC	CSVEWLYEQYF
.	TRBD2	TRBV20-1	TRBJ2-1	TGCAGTGCCCACACTAGCGGACCCTACAATGAGCAGTTCTTC	CSAHTSGPYNEQFF
few	.	TRBV12-3/TRBV12-4	TRBJ1-2	TGTGCCAGCAGTTTAGCGGGCTGGAAGCCATCGGGGGAGTATGGCTACACCTTC	CASSLAGWKPSGEYGYTF
few	TRBD2	TRBV28	TRBJ2-1	TGTGCCAGCAGTTTGATCCTTGCGGGGGCCTACAATGAGCAGTTCTTC	CASSLILAGAYNEQFF
.	.	TRBV5-1	TRBJ1-1	TGCGCCACCTCCAGAGGGGCTTCGAACACTGAAGCTTTCTTT	CATSRGASNTEAFF
.	.	TRBV5-6	TRBJ1-6	TGTGCCAGCAGCGGCAGGGTTTCACCCCTCCACTTT	CASSGRVSPLHF
.	.	TRBV25-1	TRBJ1-5	TGTGCCAGCAGTGGAGAACAGCTTAATCAGCCCCAGCATTTT	CASSGEQLNQPQHF
.	TRBD1	TRBV7-2	TRBJ1-5	TGTGCCAGCAGCTTGCCGGACAGGGATAGCAATCAGCCCCAGCATTTT	CASSLPDRDSNQPQHF
few	.	TRBV12-3/TRBV12-4	TRBJ1-1	TGTGCCAGCATGGCTTGGAACACTGAAGCTTTCTTT	CASMAWNTEAFF
many	.	TRBV7-9	TRBJ1-1	TGTGCCAGCAGCTCTTACACTGAAGCTTTCTTT	CASSSYTEAFF
many	.	TRBV28	TRBJ1-5	TGTGCCAGCAGCCACTTTAATCAGCCCCAGCATTTT	CASSHFNQPQHF
once	TRBD2	TRBV5-5	TRBJ2-1	TGTGCCACCACTAGCGGGGCCTACAATGAGCAGTTCTTC	CATTSGAYNEQFF
.	.	TRBV29-1	TRBJ2-5	TGCAGCGTTGTGCCCCTTTTTGAGACACTGGAGACCCAGTACTTC	CSVVPLFETLETQYF
.	TRBD1	TRBV20-1	TRBJ1-2	TGCAGTGCTATATCCGGACAGGGAGGGGAAGGCTACACCTTC	CSAISGQGGEGYTF
few	.	TRBV29-1	TRBJ2-3	TGCAGCGTGCAGGGTTTCGGCACAGATACGCAGTATTTT	CSVQGFGTDTQYF
.	.	TRBV20-1	TRBJ2-7	TGCAGTGCTAGACCCTCCACCGGATCCCACTACGAGCAGTACTTC	CSARPSTGSHYEQYF
few	TRBD1	TRBV3-1	TRBJ1-1	TGTGCCAGCAGCATTCGTACAGGGGAGGCTTTCTTT	CASSIRTGEAFF
.	.	TRBV9	TRBJ2-3	TGTGCCAGCAGCACCCGACAATTTAGCGCAGATACGCAGTATTTT	CASSTRQFSADTQYF
.	.	TRBV12-3/TRBV12-4	TRBJ2-7	TGTGCCAGCAGCCTAGCGACAGGGCCCTACGAGCAGTACTTC	CASSLATGPYEQYF
few	.	TRBV29-1	TRBJ1-5	TGCAGCGTTTCTGGACACGTCAATCAGCCCCAGCATTTT	CSVSGHVNQPQHF
few	.	TRBV6-2/TRBV6-3	TRBJ1-5	TGTGCCAGCAGCCGAGCAGGGCAGCCCCAGCATTTT	CASSRAGQPQHF
few	.	TRBV28	TRBJ1-6	TGTGCCAGCATCACGGGAGGGGAGGGCAATTCACCCCTCCACTTT	CASITGGEGNSPLHF
few	.	TRBV5-1	TRBJ1-6	TGCGCCAGCAGGGAGGGCCCTAATTCACCCCTCCACTTT	CASREGPNSPLHF
.	.	TRBV20-1	TRBJ1-5	TGCAGTGCCCGGTCAGCTAATAGCAATCAGCCCCAGCATTTT	CSARSANSNQPQHF
.	TRBD1	TRBV9	TRBJ1-6	TGTGCCAGCAGCGTACGGGGGACAGGGGGTTCACCCCTCCACTTT	CASSVRGTGGSPLHF
.	TRBD2	TRBV15	TRBJ2-3	TGTGCCACCAGCAGAGTACCAGCGGGGGCTGCAGATACGCAGTATTTT	CATSRVPAGAADTQYF
few	.	TRBV6-5	TRBJ1-1	TGTGCCAGCAAGAGAGGCACTGAAGCTTTCTTT	CASKRGTEAFF